Following are 19 T cell receptor beta chains from one sample sequenced in a study of cytomegalovirus exposure and HLA in healthy donors. Profiled with immunoSEQ multiplex PCR; TCRdb holds only in-frame clones, not every one. The table lists tens of thousands of clones, roughly 94% of them singletons, with approximately 0.59% in the top ten. The sequencing input was PBMCs. The receptors were gathered from a woman younger than 30 in good health and CMV-seronegative.

The chain combines TRBV28 with TRBJ2-7; D is possibly TRBD2 (5 bases). Germline assignment: CDR1 MDHEN and CDR2 SYDVKM. V shed 6 bases and J shed 7 bases, with 13 bases lying between them. This CDR3 is built from 12 residues. CDR3 coding DNA: TGTGCCAGCAGGGACTTCCTGCTAGAGCAGTACTTC. It is translated as CASRDFLLEQYF.

The chain joins TRBV6-4 to TRBJ1-2, with 11 bases aligning to TRBD1. Germline CDR1 MRHNA, CDR2 SNTAGT. This CDR3 spans 13 amino acids. V lost 6 bases, J lost 6 bases, and 3 bases stayed unmatched. The CDR3 bases are TGTGCCAGCAGGGACAGGGGGCAGGATGGCTACACCTTC. This gives the protein CASRDRGQDGYTF.

The rearrangement uses TRBV7-2 and TRBJ2-6; D is perhaps TRBD1 (6 bases). This CDR3 has 19 amino acids. The germline V gene encodes CDR1 SGHTA and CDR2 FQGNSA. Trimming took 0 bases from V and 3 from J, leaving 18 bases between them. CDR3 sequence reads: CASSLAPGTRVGGANVLTF. CDR3 sequence (DNA): TGTGCCAGCAGCTTAGCTCCCGGGACAAGGGTGGGTGGGGCCAACGTCCTGACTTTC.

In its sample, this clone was seen once. The J gene is TRBJ1-2, the V gene TRBV28, with 8 bases matching TRBD1. The CDR3 is made up of 16 amino acids. The ends lost 5 bases at V and 4 bases at J; junction bases unmatched: 12. Looked up from germline, CDR1 is MDHEN and CDR2 is SYDVKM. The DNA of the CDR3 is TGTGCCAGCAGTCCTCGGGCAGGGGGCGATTCCTATGGCTACACCTTC. Protein sequence: CASSPRAGGDSYGYTF.

V is TRBV30 and J is TRBJ2-5; 9 bases line up with TRBD1. This CDR3 has 14 residues. Germline V gene data show CDR1 as GTSNPN and CDR2 as SVGIG (reference sequence). Losses at the gene ends were 3 bases for V and 5 bases for J; bases not matched to a gene: 7. CDR3 nucleotides: TGTGCCTGGAGGACGGGACAGGGATGGGAGACCCAGTACTTC. It encodes CAWRTGQGWETQYF.

The V call is TRBV19, the J call TRBJ1-4, with D uncertain. The CDR3 extends over 17 amino acids. The ends were cut back, 8 bases at V and 0 bases at J, with 19 bases in the middle. Germline assignment: CDR1 LNHDA and CDR2 SQIVND (reference sequence). The CDR3 protein is CASRPPAVSATNEKLFF. In nucleotides, the CDR3 is TGTGCCAGTCGACCTCCGGCGGTTTCGGCAACTAATGAAAAACTGTTTTTT.

The rearrangement joins TRBV6-4 to TRBJ2-1; D uncertain. This CDR3 has 18 residues. Looked up from germline, CDR1 is MRHNA and CDR2 is SNTAGT. The V gene lost 2 bases and the J gene lost 4 bases, with 21 bases spanning the gap. CDR3 DNA sequence: TGTGCCAGCAGTGACCGATGTGAATACACCCTGTCGTACAATGAGCAGTTCTTC. Translation: CASSDRCEYTLSYNEQFF.

The V and J genes are TRBV10-3 and TRBJ1-2; 10 nucleotides match TRBD1. The V and J ends lost 4 bases and 6 bases, in that order; junction bases with no gene match: 8. Germline-derived CDR1 and CDR2 are ENHRY and SYGVKD. The CDR3 totals 15 residues. This CDR3 reads CAISAGQGLTNGYTF. The CDR3, as DNA: TGTGCCATCAGTGCGGGACAGGGGTTAACTAATGGCTACACCTTC.

J is TRBJ2-7 and V is TRBV11-2; 7 bases map to TRBD1. The germline CDR1 and CDR2 sequences are SGHAT and FQNNGV. This CDR3 comprises 14 residues. Germline trimming cut 4 bases from V and 2 bases from J; bases unmatched to any gene: 5. The CDR3: CASSWNRGTYEQYF. CDR3 bases: TGTGCCAGCAGCTGGAACAGGGGAACCTACGAGCAGTACTTC.

The genes are TRBV5-5 and TRBJ1-5, with TRBD1 matching 7 bases. This CDR3 contains 14 residues. Germline V CDR1 and CDR2: SGHKS, YYEKEE (reference sequence). The trim removed 4 bases at V and 3 bases at J, leaving 4 bases unmatched. This CDR3 reads CASSVTGFNQPQHF. The CDR3 DNA follows: TGTGCCAGCAGCGTGACAGGGTTCAATCAGCCCCAGCATTTT. Drawing the rest from reference TRBV5-5 and TRBJ1-5, the complete variable domain is DAGVTQSPTHLIKTRGQQVTLRCSPISGHKSVSWYQQVLGQGPQFIFQYYEKEERGRGNFPDRFSARQFPNYSSELNVNALLLGDSALYLCASSVTGFNQPQHFGDGTRLSIL.

This clone was seen only once. The genes are TRBV6-1 and TRBJ1-2; 8 nucleotides line up with TRBD1. The CDR3 has 16 residues. The germline CDR1 and CDR2 sequences are MNHNS and SASEGT. V lost 0 bases to trimming and J lost 6 bases; unmatched junction nucleotides: 9. CDR3 sequence: CASSEAGQGPRNGYTF. The DNA for the CDR3 is TGTGCCAGCAGTGAAGCCGGACAGGGACCTAGGAATGGCTACACCTTC.

A few counts support this clone. This rearrangement joins TRBV27 to TRBJ1-5; 8 bases map to TRBD1. This CDR3 region has 14 residues. V shed 5 bases and J 7 bases; nucleotides not matched to a gene: 7. Per germline, CDR1 MNHEY and CDR2 SMNVEV (reference sequence). The CDR3 coding sequence is TGTGCCAGCAGTCCGGGACAGGAGGACCAGCCCCAGCATTTT. Translated, it gives CASSPGQEDQPQHF.

V is TRBV7-2 and J is TRBJ1-6, with TRBD1 matching 7 bases. The length of the CDR3 is 15 residues. Trimming cost V 5 bases and J 7 bases; bases outside gene matches: 8. CDR1 SGHTA and CDR2 FQGNSA come from the germline V gene. The CDR3 region is CASSPRTGPNSPLHF. As DNA, the CDR3 is TGTGCCAGCAGCCCTCGGACAGGACCAAATTCACCCCTCCACTTT.

This sequence joins TRBV28 and TRBJ1-1; D is perhaps TRBD1 (6 bases). The V end lost 3 bases, the J end lost 9 bases, and 14 bases lay between the germline ends. The germline V gene has CDR1 MDHEN and CDR2 SYDVKM. The CDR3 has 13 amino acids. The chain's CDR3 is CASSFRRQEKAFF. CDR3 bases: TGTGCCAGCAGTTTTCGGAGACAGGAAAAAGCTTTCTTT.

As DNA, the CDR3 is TGCGCCAGCAGCTTAAGCGGGGGACCCACAGATACGCAGTATTTT. Protein: CASSLSGGPTDTQYF. This rearrangement joins TRBV5-1 to TRBJ2-3; 8 bases fit TRBD2. Germline CDR1 reads SGHRS; CDR2 reads YFSETQ. CDR3 length: 15 amino acids. Germline trimming cut 2 bases from V and 2 bases from J; bases unmatched to any gene: 4.

CDR3 coding DNA: TGTGCCAGTAGTATAGGCAGGGCCTATCAGCCCCAGCATTTT. Translating gives CASSIGRAYQPQHF. The rearrangement joins TRBV19 to TRBJ1-5, with a weak D call TRBD1 (5 bases). Germline values: CDR1 LNHDA, CDR2 SQIVND (reference sequence). The V gene lost 1 base and the J gene lost 5 bases, with 9 bases spanning the gap. The CDR3 loop spans 14 amino acids. Full variable domain (remainder filled in from reference TRBV19 and TRBJ1-5): DGGITQSPKYLFRKEGQNVTLSCEQNLNHDAMYWYRQDPGQGLRLIYYSQIVNDFQKGDIAEGYSVSREKKESFPLTVTSAQKNPTAFYLCASSIGRAYQPQHFGDGTRLSIL.

This clone was observed a single time. V usage is TRBV7-9 and J usage is TRBJ2-5; perhaps TRBD2 as D (7 bases). The V and J ends lost 5 bases and 5 bases respectively, with 24 bases between them. There are 17 residues in the CDR3. CDR1 is SEHNR and CDR2 is FQNEAQ in the germline V gene (reference sequence). CDR3: CASSKPGGGGLRETQYF. The DNA for the CDR3 is TGTGCCAGCAGCAAGCCCGGTGGGGGGGGCCTTCGGGAGACCCAGTACTTC.

J is TRBJ2-2 and V is TRBV5-1; weak D call: TRBD1 (6 bases). CDR1 is SGHRS, CDR2 YFSETQ, per germline. With 4 bases removed from V and 3 bases from J, the gap between germline ends came to 16 bases. The CDR3 extends over 16 amino acids. As DNA, the CDR3 is TGCGCCAGCAGCCGGGATGTGGGGGCGGACACCGGGGAGCTGTTTTTT. Protein sequence: CASSRDVGADTGELFF. The full variable domain, with the rest looked up from reference TRBV5-1 and TRBJ2-2, is KAGVTQTPRYLIKTRGQQVTLSCSPISGHRSVSWYQQTPGQGLQFLFEYFSETQRNKGNFPGRFSGRQFSNSRSEMNVSTLELGDSALYLCASSRDVGADTGELFFGEGSRLTVL.

The rearrangement links TRBV18 to TRBJ1-1; D is unresolved. Trimming shortened V by 3 bases and J by 6 bases, and 8 bases separated the two germline ends. Germline CDR1 and CDR2: KGHSH and LQKENI. The CDR3 runs 12 residues. CDR3 sequence: CASSPERAEAFF. The CDR3 DNA sequence: TGTGCCAGCTCACCGGAGAGGGCTGAAGCTTTCTTT.